These T cell receptor beta chains were read from a single sample in a study of blood T cell repertoires in COVID-19. Profiled with immunoSEQ multiplex PCR; TCRdb holds only in-frame clones, not every one. In the table there are some 110,000 clones, roughly 87% of which are singletons. The sample comprised peripheral blood. Receptors originate from a man aged 50 to 59 with acute or convalescent COVID-19. Both conserved end residues are part of each CDR3. The order of the fields is CDR3 DNA, CDR3 protein, J gene, D gene, V gene, CDR3 length, clone size. The D gene is left open where the match is weak. Some rows have no size entry. The others give once, few or many, or a class for an expanded clone.

TGCGCCAGCAGCTACTCGGGACAGGGGAACGAGCAGTACTTC	CASSYSGQGNEQYF	TRBJ2-7	TRBD1	TRBV5-1	14	.
TGTGCCAGCAGTGAAGCCCCCCCCCGCACTGAAGCTTTCTTT	CASSEAPPRTEAFF	TRBJ1-1	.	TRBV2	14	.
TGTGCCAGTAGTAGTGCGGGATTCCCCACCAATGAGCAGTTCTTC	CASSSAGFPTNEQFF	TRBJ2-1	.	TRBV19	15	few
TGTGCCTGGACGGGGGGGCGCCAAGAGACCCAGTACTTC	CAWTGGRQETQYF	TRBJ2-5	TRBD2	TRBV30	13	.
TGTGCCAGCAGCCGGACCCGAGGGGGTAGGAACACTGAAGCTTTCTTT	CASSRTRGGRNTEAFF	TRBJ1-1	.	TRBV3-1/TRBV3-2	16	few
TGTGCCAGCAGCCACAGACACACTGAAGCTTTCTTT	CASSHRHTEAFF	TRBJ1-1	.	TRBV11-2	12	.
TGTGCCAGCAGCCGAGATCGACTAGCGGAGCAGTTCTTC	CASSRDRLAEQFF	TRBJ2-1	TRBD2	TRBV11-3	13	.
TGTGCCAGCAACCCCCTAAATCTAGGCACTGAAGCTTTCTTT	CASNPLNLGTEAFF	TRBJ1-1	.	TRBV7-8	14	.
TGTGCCAGCAGCCCCCATGCGGGACAGGCCATTGAAGCTTTCTTT	CASSPHAGQAIEAFF	TRBJ1-1	TRBD1	TRBV9	15	.
TGTGCCAGCAGTTTTCAGGGTTATAGCAATCAGCCCCAGCATTTT	CASSFQGYSNQPQHF	TRBJ1-5	.	TRBV27	15	.
TGTGCCAGCAGTCCAGGTAGTTCCAGGAATCAGCCCCAGCATTTT	CASSPGSSRNQPQHF	TRBJ1-5	.	TRBV2	15	.
TGTGCCAGCAGCACAGGGGGCGCCGGGGAGACCCAGTACTTC	CASSTGGAGETQYF	TRBJ2-5	TRBD1	TRBV5-4	14	.
TGTGCTAGTGGCACGGGACAGGTGCTCCAAGAGACCCAGTACTTC	CASGTGQVLQETQYF	TRBJ2-5	TRBD1	TRBV12-5	15	.
TGTGCCAGCAGTCAAGCGGGACGGTACTCTGGAAACACCATATATTTT	CASSQAGRYSGNTIYF	TRBJ1-3	.	TRBV28	16	few
TGTGCCATCAGTGAGTCGACGGGACACTGGGGTTACGAGCAGTACTTC	CAISESTGHWGYEQYF	TRBJ2-7	.	TRBV10-3	16	.
TGCGCCAGCAGGACAGGGGCAACTAATGAAAAACTGTTTTTT	CASRTGATNEKLFF	TRBJ1-4	TRBD1	TRBV10-2	14	few
TGTGCCAGCAGTGAAAAGGGGTCAGGCGGTCAGCCCCAGCATTTT	CASSEKGSGGQPQHF	TRBJ1-5	.	TRBV6-1	15	few
TGTGCCAGCAGTTACAGGGGCAGGTCCTACGAGCAGTACTTC	CASSYRGRSYEQYF	TRBJ2-7	.	TRBV6-5	14	.
TGCGCCAGCATGCGGGACAGCTCTCTTTCCTACGAGCAGTACTTC	CASMRDSSLSYEQYF	TRBJ2-7	.	TRBV5-1	15	.
TGTGCCAGCAGCTTCAAGCGGGCGATTACCTACGAGCAGTACTTC	CASSFKRAITYEQYF	TRBJ2-7	.	TRBV11-2	15	few
TGTGCCATCAGTGGGAGGCTAGCGCCTTCCTACGAGCAGTACTTC	CAISGRLAPSYEQYF	TRBJ2-7	.	TRBV10-3	15	.
TGTGCCAGCTCACAGACAGGTGGAGCAACTAATGAAAAACTGTTTTTT	CASSQTGGATNEKLFF	TRBJ1-4	.	TRBV18	16	.
TGTGCCAGCAGCCACAGCTCTGGGGCCAACGTCCTGACTTTC	CASSHSSGANVLTF	TRBJ2-6	.	TRBV7-9	14	.
TGTGCCAGCAGGATCAGCGGGGATAGCAATCAGCCCCAGCATTTT	CASRISGDSNQPQHF	TRBJ1-5	.	TRBV6-5	15	many
TGTGCCAGTAGTATAGTGGGCCAGGGAGGTCAGCCCCAGCATTTT	CASSIVGQGGQPQHF	TRBJ1-5	.	TRBV19	15	.
TGTGCCAGCAGCTTAGATGGGCGCGAGCAGTACTTC	CASSLDGREQYF	TRBJ2-7	.	TRBV11-3	12	.
TGTGCCAGCAGCTTACGGGGGGGAACCACTGAAGCTTTCTTT	CASSLRGGTTEAFF	TRBJ1-1	.	TRBV13	14	.
TGTGCCAGCAGCTTCAGACTAGGGGCCTACGAGCAGTACTTC	CASSFRLGAYEQYF	TRBJ2-7	.	TRBV9	14	.
TGCGCCAGCAGCCAACCGGGACAGGCTGGGATGTATCCCCAGCATTTT	CASSQPGQAGMYPQHF	TRBJ1-5	TRBD1	TRBV4-1	16	.
TGTGCCAGCAGTGATTGGCTGCAAGAGACCCAGTACTTC	CASSDWLQETQYF	TRBJ2-5	.	TRBV6-1	13	once
TGTGCCAGCTCCAGGGACAGGGGTCGCAATCAGCCCCAGCATTTT	CASSRDRGRNQPQHF	TRBJ1-5	TRBD1	TRBV28	15	.
TGTGCCACCAGTGATTCTACAGGGGGCTACGATCAGCCCCAGCATTTT	CATSDSTGGYDQPQHF	TRBJ1-5	TRBD1	TRBV24-1	16	.
TGTGCCAGCAGGAGGGACAGCTTGAACACTGAAGCTTTCTTT	CASRRDSLNTEAFF	TRBJ1-1	TRBD1	TRBV6-5	14	.
TGCGCCAGCAGCCAGATGCCCCCAGGGGTGGGTGGAAACACCATATATTTT	CASSQMPPGVGGNTIYF	TRBJ1-3	.	TRBV4-1	17	.
TGTGCCAGCAGCTTAAGCGTCATCGATGAGCAGTTCTTC	CASSLSVIDEQFF	TRBJ2-1	.	TRBV7-3	13	.
TGTGCCAGCGTCCCACGGCAGGGGAACACTGAAGCTTTCTTT	CASVPRQGNTEAFF	TRBJ1-1	.	TRBV7-6	14	.
TGCGCCAGCAGCCAAGGGACTAGCGGGAGCTACAATGAGCAGTTCTTC	CASSQGTSGSYNEQFF	TRBJ2-1	TRBD2	TRBV5-1	16	.
TGTGCCAGCAGTTTACTACAGGTCTATGGCTACACCTTC	CASSLLQVYGYTF	TRBJ1-2	.	TRBV12-3/TRBV12-4	13	.
TGCGCCAGCAGGGAAGGGACAGGGCAAAATTCACCCCTCCACTTT	CASREGTGQNSPLHF	TRBJ1-6	TRBD1	TRBV5-1	15	.
TGTGCCATCAGTGAGTCCATTTCAGGGAAGGGTGAGCAGTTCTTC	CAISESISGKGEQFF	TRBJ2-1	.	TRBV10-3	15	.
TGTGCCAGCAGATATGGACACAACTACGAGCAGTACTTC	CASRYGHNYEQYF	TRBJ2-7	.	TRBV7-2	13	.
TGTGCCAGCAGTTTAGGTGGCCAATACGAGCAGTACTTC	CASSLGGQYEQYF	TRBJ2-7	.	TRBV12-3/TRBV12-4	13	.
TGTGCCAGCGGGAGACGATACACCGGGGAGCTGTTTTTT	CASGRRYTGELFF	TRBJ2-2	.	TRBV28	13	once
TGTGCCAGCAGCCAAGATCACAGCCAGAGCACTGAAGCTTTCTTT	CASSQDHSQSTEAFF	TRBJ1-1	.	TRBV4-2	15	.
TGTGCCACCAGTGATTTGGGACTAGCGGATTACAATGAGCAGCTCTTC	CATSDLGLADYNEQLF	TRBJ2-1	TRBD2	TRBV24-1	16	.
TGTGCCACCTCTTTCGGACGGGATTATGGCTACACCTTC	CATSFGRDYGYTF	TRBJ1-2	.	TRBV6-5	13	.
TGCGCCAGCAGCTTGGTGGACAGGGGCTCCTACAATGAGCAGTTCTTC	CASSLVDRGSYNEQFF	TRBJ2-1	TRBD1	TRBV5-1	16	.
TGTGCCAGCAACGTCCAGGGGGCCACAGATACGCAGTATTTT	CASNVQGATDTQYF	TRBJ2-3	TRBD1	TRBV27	14	few
TGTGCCATCAGTGAGTCTACAGGGAGACACATTCAGTACTTC	CAISESTGRHIQYF	TRBJ2-4	.	TRBV10-3	14	.
TGTGCCAGTAGTTCGCAGGCGGGAGTAGTTAATGAGCAGTTCTTC	CASSSQAGVVNEQFF	TRBJ2-1	TRBD2	TRBV19	15	.
TGTGCCAGCAGTCTCCTCCCCTACGAGCAGTACTTC	CASSLLPYEQYF	TRBJ2-7	.	TRBV27	12	.